This is a list of T cell receptor beta chains from one sample in a study of T-cell memory formation after mild COVID-19. Using its own MiXCR run on the 5' RACE reads, TCRdb lists one record per CDR3 protein. The sample includes about 140,000 distinct CDR3 sequences, around 27% of them seen just once. Material for sequencing was PBMCs or a T cell subset sorted from them (not recorded which). These receptors were taken from an adult woman who had mild COVID-19 (a few samples of this study predate the infection). Cell type and time point are not known. Each CDR3 is given with its conserved first and last residue. The order of the fields is V gene, clone size, J gene, CDR3 length, CDR3 protein. Clone size is given for some rows only: seen once, a few or many times, or a class if the clone is expanded.

V: TRBV6-5; size: NA; J: TRBJ2-1; length: 15; CDR3: CASRPMGVGYNEQFF
V: TRBV12-3/TRBV12-4; size: NA; J: TRBJ1-3; length: 15; CDR3: CASSFTGNSGNTIYF
V: TRBV9; size: NA; J: TRBJ2-1; length: 13; CDR3: CASSVSGSGEQFF
V: TRBV29-1; size: few; J: TRBJ2-2; length: 14; CDR3: CSVEQGANTGELFF
V: TRBV12-3/TRBV12-4; size: NA; J: TRBJ2-5; length: 14; CDR3: CASSRTGEQETQYF
V: TRBV4-2; size: NA; J: TRBJ2-2; length: 16; CDR3: CASSQVFAAVPGELFF
V: TRBV20-1; size: NA; J: TRBJ1-6; length: 15; CDR3: CSARGGISYNSPLHF
V: TRBV6-5; size: NA; J: TRBJ2-7; length: 13; CDR3: CASSTGDAYEQYF
V: TRBV7-9; size: NA; J: TRBJ1-5; length: 15; CDR3: CASSLVGQGVQPQHF
V: TRBV12-3/TRBV12-4; size: NA; J: TRBJ2-5; length: 15; CDR3: CASSFGSSDQETQYF
V: TRBV6-6; size: few; J: TRBJ2-7; length: 13; CDR3: CASSYPESYEQYF
V: TRBV27; size: NA; J: TRBJ2-7; length: 15; CDR3: CASSTTGTGFYEQYF
V: TRBV4-2; size: few; J: TRBJ1-2; length: 11; CDR3: CASKWNYGYTF
V: TRBV7-9; size: few; J: TRBJ2-7; length: 13; CDR3: CASSPGWGPEQYF
V: TRBV20-1; size: NA; J: TRBJ1-1; length: 15; CDR3: CSATQGWGAGTEAFF
V: TRBV4-1; size: NA; J: TRBJ1-3; length: 15; CDR3: CASSQDPSSGNTIYF
V: TRBV12-3/TRBV12-4; size: NA; J: TRBJ1-2; length: 11; CDR3: CASSLDGGYTF
V: TRBV5-1; size: many; J: TRBJ2-3; length: 17; CDR3: CASSLVVAASSTDTQYF
V: TRBV12-3/TRBV12-4; size: few; J: TRBJ1-6; length: 16; CDR3: CASSPETLGYNSPLHF
V: TRBV15; size: few; J: TRBJ2-7; length: 15; CDR3: CATSRDQQGADEQYF
V: TRBV12-3/TRBV12-4; size: NA; J: TRBJ1-1; length: 13; CDR3: CASSLFPSSEAFF
V: TRBV28; size: NA; J: TRBJ2-1; length: 15; CDR3: CASSPPWGGDNEQFF
V: TRBV7-2; size: few; J: TRBJ2-3; length: 13; CDR3: CASSLDGLAAVYF
V: TRBV6-2/TRBV6-3; size: many; J: TRBJ1-2; length: 14; CDR3: CASSYGKDIYGYTF
V: TRBV25-1; size: few; J: TRBJ2-1; length: 12; CDR3: CASEQGVGEQFF
V: TRBV7-6; size: once; J: TRBJ1-1; length: 15; CDR3: CASSLDWTEDTEAFF
V: TRBV5-6; size: many; J: TRBJ2-1; length: 12; CDR3: CASSPTGSEQFF
V: TRBV7-9; size: NA; J: TRBJ2-5; length: 12; CDR3: CASSLSWETQYF
V: TRBV5-6; size: few; J: TRBJ2-2; length: 15; CDR3: CASSFLAGPTGELFF
V: TRBV7-6; size: NA; J: TRBJ2-1; length: 14; CDR3: CASSPGPGYNERFF
V: TRBV7-9; size: many; J: TRBJ2-7; length: 13; CDR3: CASSPTGSYEQYF
V: TRBV7-2; size: NA; J: TRBJ2-1; length: 11; CDR3: CACKRGNEQFF
V: TRBV25-1; size: NA; J: TRBJ2-7; length: 14; CDR3: CASSDRGGPGEQYF
V: TRBV6-6; size: NA; J: TRBJ1-3; length: 11; CDR3: CAGQLGNTIYF
V: TRBV5-6; size: few; J: TRBJ2-5; length: 13; CDR3: CASTLRGLETQYF
V: TRBV7-2; size: few; J: TRBJ1-1; length: 15; CDR3: CASSQQGGWNTEAFF
V: TRBV4-1; size: NA; J: TRBJ2-7; length: 18; CDR3: CASSQEGTAGGRTYEQYF
V: TRBV9; size: few; J: TRBJ1-2; length: 13; CDR3: CASSSWDGYGYTF
V: TRBV25-1; size: NA; J: TRBJ2-1; length: 14; CDR3: CASSDAGYVREQFF
V: TRBV7-3; size: NA; J: TRBJ2-1; length: 17; CDR3: CASSSNSGRGRGNEQFF
V: TRBV29-1; size: NA; J: TRBJ2-1; length: 10; CDR3: CSVVGGEQFF
V: TRBV5-5; size: many; J: TRBJ2-1; length: 12; CDR3: CASTLKGNEQFF
V: TRBV24-1; size: NA; J: TRBJ2-1; length: 15; CDR3: CATSDPHGSVNEQFF
V: TRBV7-9; size: few; J: TRBJ2-2; length: 15; CDR3: CASSSSTPNTGELFF
V: TRBV9; size: few; J: TRBJ2-1; length: 15; CDR3: CASSPSGISYNEQFF
V: TRBV29-1; size: few; J: TRBJ2-1; length: 18; CDR3: CSVDVPSGVRYSYNEQFF
V: TRBV6-2/TRBV6-3; size: few; J: TRBJ2-7; length: 12; CDR3: CASSSGYYEQYF
V: TRBV24-1; size: NA; J: TRBJ1-2; length: 13; CDR3: CATSETTVYGYTF
V: TRBV4-1; size: few; J: TRBJ1-1; length: 21; CDR3: CASSHPKRGGGGGRVNTEAFF
V: TRBV20-1; size: few; J: TRBJ2-1; length: 13; CDR3: CSARVADYNEQFF
V: TRBV20-1; size: few; J: TRBJ1-2; length: 15; CDR3: CSAPSTDLVSYGYTF
V: TRBV5-6; size: NA; J: TRBJ2-1; length: 14; CDR3: CASSLGSLWNEQFF
V: TRBV7-8; size: NA; J: TRBJ2-5; length: 18; CDR3: CASSLRPNLQGAKETQYF
V: TRBV12-3/TRBV12-4; size: NA; J: TRBJ2-7; length: 14; CDR3: CASTALDRTYEQYF
V: TRBV5-6; size: NA; J: TRBJ1-2; length: 16; CDR3: CASSSTTGGMGYGYTF
V: TRBV4-3; size: NA; J: TRBJ2-5; length: 12; CDR3: CASSLPGETQYF
V: TRBV7-6; size: few; J: TRBJ2-2; length: 15; CDR3: CASSFWGLNTGELFF
V: TRBV5-1; size: few; J: TRBJ1-1; length: 15; CDR3: CASSQPGPPGTEAFF
V: TRBV11-3; size: NA; J: TRBJ2-1; length: 14; CDR3: CASSLGLARNEQFF